Included here is one T cell receptor beta chain sequence, with context. The antigen remains unidentified. CDR3 length: 14 amino acids. The germline V gene has CDR1 MNHNS and CDR2 SASEGT. The V segment lost 6 bases and the J segment 2 bases; nucleotides outside the gene matches: 6. Samples each had at least 5.5 micrograms of total RNA extracted. The source of the sample is a study of blood T cells in healthy people across ages. The overall study: About one barcoded beta molecule per two T cells was the capture yield of template switching. General observations from the study: The CMV status of each donor remained undetermined, and this could have confounded shifts in expanded clonotypes. More naive CD4+ cells and higher diversity were found in long-lived than in aged donors.

Primers used in a second PCR of roughly 6 to 11 cycles were a sample-barcoded 5' primer and a J-beta primer mix. One entry per CDR3 protein, called by TCRdb with MiXCR from the 5' RACE reads. The sample carries 1.5 million to 2 million distinct CDR3 sequences, about two fifths recorded once. The sequencing sample was made of blood. This clonotype was sampled from a human donor in good health. The chain couples TRBV6-1 to TRBJ1-2; 7 bases are a match to TRBD1. In DNA, the CDR3 is TGTGCCAGCAGGCGACAGGGAGGGAACTATGGCTACACCTTC. It translates to CASRRQGGNYGYTF.